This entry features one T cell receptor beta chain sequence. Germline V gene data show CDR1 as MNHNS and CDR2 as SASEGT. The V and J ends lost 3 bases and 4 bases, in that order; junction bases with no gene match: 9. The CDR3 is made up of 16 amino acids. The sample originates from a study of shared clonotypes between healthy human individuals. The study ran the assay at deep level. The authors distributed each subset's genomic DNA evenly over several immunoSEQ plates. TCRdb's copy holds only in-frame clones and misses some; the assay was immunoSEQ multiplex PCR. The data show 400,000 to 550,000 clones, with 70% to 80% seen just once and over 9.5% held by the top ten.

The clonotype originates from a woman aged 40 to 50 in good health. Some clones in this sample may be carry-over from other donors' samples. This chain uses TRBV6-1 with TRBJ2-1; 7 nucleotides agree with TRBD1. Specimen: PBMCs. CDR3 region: CASSESVGTAYNEQFF. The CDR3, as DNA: TGTGCCAGCAGTGAGTCCGTCGGGACAGCTTACAATGAGCAGTTCTTC.